These 31 T cell receptor beta chains originate from one sample sequenced in a study of CD8+ T cells in alopecia areata (dated by TCRdb to between 2018 and 2020). The protocol used for the library was the immunoSEQ multiplex PCR assay. For TCR sequencing, RNA was extracted from every sample and reverse transcribed into cDNA to serve as template. What TCRdb holds here is the immuneACCESS table cut down to in-frame rearrangements. Part of the clones is not present; checked against another copy, under half of the missing clones reflect an unresolved V gene, and the others are unexplained. The sample table shows fewer than 200,000 clones, and around 60% are seen once. Jointly, the top ten make up around 13% of the sample. The time point label on this specimen signifies: about 25 weeks on oral tofacitinib. What the treatment or condition label conveys for this sample: oral pan-JAK inhibitor, 5-10 mg twice daily.

The sequenced sample was CD8+ T cells sorted from blood, obtained at week 24, from a patient treated with tofacitinib. The origin of the receptors is a human donor with alopecia areata.

The rearrangement uses TRBV5-1 and TRBJ2-2; unclear D gene. This CDR3 comprises 14 residues. The germline V gene encodes CDR1 SGHRS and CDR2 YFSETQ. Trimming cost V 6 bases and J 3 bases, with 12 bases left between them. In DNA form, the CDR3 reads TGCGCCAGCACAACCCGGATGGACACCGGGGAGCTGTTTTTT. Translated: CASTTRMDTGELFF.

The CDR3 protein is CASSRGTGESFRTEAFF. CDR3 in DNA: TGTGCCAGCAGCAGGGGGACAGGGGAATCCTTCCGCACTGAAGCTTTCTTT. The chain couples TRBV2 to TRBJ1-1; 10 nucleotides line up with TRBD1. V was clipped by 6 bases and J by 4 bases; unmatched bases: 14. The CDR3 spans 17 residues. Germline lookup yields CDR1 SNHLY and CDR2 FYNNEI.

This clone was seen a single time. The chain combines TRBV5-1 with TRBJ1-2, with D unclear. Germline V gene lookup returns CDR1 SGHRS and CDR2 YFSETQ. CDR3 length: 9 residues. V was cut by 4 bases and J by 13 bases, with 8 bases left in between. The CDR3 loop reads CASSRSSTF. CDR3 sequence (DNA): TGCGCCAGCAGCCGAAGTAGCACCTTC.

This chain joins TRBV15 and TRBJ1-5; no clear D gene. The CDR3 contains 15 residues. The germline gives CDR1 LNHNV, CDR2 YYDKDF (reference sequence). Trimming took 0 bases from V and 7 from J, leaving 13 bases between them. For the CDR3, the DNA is TGTGCCACCAGCAGAGATTTGGACGGGTCGCAGCCCCAGCATTTT. This encodes CATSRDLDGSQPQHF.

A note on this clone: A junction end diverges from the germline sequence, so it may reflect a read error. The rearrangement uses TRBV5-1 and TRBJ1-1, with 9 bases lining up with TRBD1. The CDR3 length is 14 residues. Germline V CDR1 and CDR2: SGHRS, YFSETQ. In DNA form, the CDR3 reads TGCGCCAGCACTAAGGGACAGGGCAACAGTGAAGCTTTCTTT. It is translated as CASTKGQGNSEAFF.

This rearrangement joins TRBV30 to TRBJ2-5; D unclear. The CDR3 has 14 amino acids. V shed 0 bases and J shed 5 bases, with 13 bases lying between them. Germline V gives CDR1 GTSNPN, CDR2 SVGIG (reference sequence). CDR3 sequence (DNA): TGTGCCTGGAGTGTTTGGTCGTCCAGGGAGACCCAGTACTTC. The encoded protein is CAWSVWSSRETQYF. The whole variable domain, filled in from reference TRBV30 and TRBJ2-5, reads SQTIHQWPATLVQPVGSPLSLECTVEGTSNPNLYWYRQAAGRGLQLLFYSVGIGQISSEVPQNLSASRPQDRQFILSSKKLLLSDSGFYLCAWSVWSSRETQYFGPGTRLLVL.

V and J are TRBV15 and TRBJ1-4, with D hard to call. In germline, CDR1 is LNHNV, CDR2 YYDKDF (reference sequence). This CDR3 spans 15 amino acids. V lost 5 bases to trimming and J lost 0 bases, with 10 bases between them. CDR3 nucleotide sequence: TGTGCCACCAGCGTTGTAGGGACAACTAATGAAAAACTGTTTTTT. Translation: CATSVVGTTNEKLFF.

In this sample, this clone turned up a few times. The CDR3 loop is CASSETGYQPQHF. CDR3 nucleotide sequence: TGTGCCAGTAGTGAGACAGGGTATCAGCCCCAGCATTTT. The rearrangement links TRBV19 to TRBJ1-5; 7 positions match TRBD1. The CDR3 contains 13 residues. The germline gives CDR1 LNHDA, CDR2 SQIVND (reference sequence). With V trimmed by 5 bases and J by 5 bases, 3 bases remained unmatched.

The rearrangement uses TRBV13 and TRBJ1-1; TRBD1 aligns across 8 bases. With 5 bases clipped from V and 5 bases from J, the junction kept 7 bases outside the gene matches. The CDR3 consists of 14 residues. The V gene's germline CDR1 is PRHDT and CDR2 FYEKMQ (reference sequence). The CDR3 region is CASSPRTGRTEAFF. CDR3 in DNA: TGTGCCAGCAGCCCTAGGACAGGGAGGACTGAAGCTTTCTTT.

This clone was seen only a few times. The genes are TRBV25-1 and TRBJ1-5; the D gene is possibly TRBD1 (6 bases). The CDR3 sequence is 15 residues long. The ends were cut back, 6 bases at V and 3 bases at J, with 15 bases in the middle. The germline gives CDR1 MGHDK, CDR2 SYGVNS. The CDR3 DNA is TGTGCCAGCAGCCGCGAGGGGGGGAACAATCAGCCCCAGCATTTT. This codes for CASSREGGNNQPQHF.

V and J are TRBV15 and TRBJ2-1; D possibly uses TRBD1 or TRBD2 (5 bases each). CDR1 LNHNV and CDR2 YYDKDF come from the germline V gene (reference sequence). V was clipped by 5 bases and J by 8 bases, with 16 bases between them. The CDR3 is 14 residues long. As DNA, the CDR3 is TGTGCCACCAGCCATCTGAGGGGCGGCGATGAGCAGTTCTTC. Protein product: CATSHLRGGDEQFF.

V gene TRBV11-2 combines with J gene TRBJ2-7; D gene ambiguous. Germline CDR1 and CDR2: SGHAT and FQNNGV. V was trimmed by 5 bases and J by 4 bases, leaving 12 bases between them. CDR3 length equals 13 residues. CDR3 coding DNA: TGTGCCAGCAGCCTAATGCGACCATACGAGCAGTACTTC. It yields the protein CASSLMRPYEQYF. The complete variable domain, with remaining parts taken from reference TRBV11-2 and TRBJ2-7, reads EAGVAQSPRYKIIEKRQSVAFWCNPISGHATLYWYQQILGQGPKLLIQFQNNGVVDDSQLPKDRFSAERLKGVDSTLKIQPAKLEDSAVYLCASSLMRPYEQYFGPGTRLTVT.

This clone has ten or more counts. The chain recombines TRBV13 with TRBJ2-3, with TRBD1 identical over 8 bases. Germline V gives CDR1 PRHDT, CDR2 FYEKMQ (reference sequence). This CDR3 is built from 15 residues. V was clipped by 0 bases and J by 3 bases; unmatched bases: 2. The CDR3 coding sequence is TGTGCCAGCAGCTTAGGCAGGGGGCATACAGATACGCAGTATTTT. The encoded protein is CASSLGRGHTDTQYF.

V usage is TRBV29-1 and J usage is TRBJ2-4, with D unresolved. Germline V gene sequence: CDR1 SQVTM, CDR2 ANQGSEA. CDR3 length: 11 residues. V was shortened by 3 bases and J by 9 bases, with 9 bases between the two germline ends. The CDR3 sequence: CSVDSDRIQYF. In nucleotides, the CDR3 is TGCAGCGTTGACTCCGACCGCATTCAGTACTTC.

This chain uses TRBV6-5 with TRBJ2-4; D gene ambiguous. CDR1 and CDR2 from the germline V gene are MNHEY and SVGAGI. The CDR3 spans 15 residues. Between the trimmed V and J ends, which lost 6 bases and 1 base, there was a span of 13 bases. CDR3 coding DNA: TGTGCCAGCAGACCCCGCAAAGGTGCCAAAAACATTCAGTACTTC. Amino acids: CASRPRKGAKNIQYF.

The CDR3: CASSLAPQGLEAFF. DNA of the CDR3: TGTGCCAGCAGCTTAGCCCCTCAGGGACTTGAAGCTTTCTTT. The chain employs TRBV13 and TRBJ1-1, with a tentative D call TRBD1 (5 bases). The CDR3 totals 14 residues. The V and J ends lost 1 base and 7 bases respectively, with 13 bases between them. The germline V gene encodes CDR1 PRHDT and CDR2 FYEKMQ (reference sequence).

The table lists this clone with a few counts. V usage is TRBV9 and J usage is TRBJ2-7; 8 bases agree with TRBD1. Trimming removed 0 bases from V and 6 bases from J; junction bases left unmatched: 8. Germline loops: CDR1 SGDLS, CDR2 YYNGEE. The CDR3 runs 15 residues. CDR3 residues: CASSVDGRGQSEQYF. The CDR3 DNA sequence: TGTGCCAGCAGCGTAGATGGCAGGGGGCAAAGCGAGCAGTACTTC.

The gene calls are TRBV15 and TRBJ2-4; no clear D gene. Per the germline V gene, CDR1 is LNHNV and CDR2 is YYDKDF (reference sequence). V lost 0 bases and J 2 bases, leaving 5 bases between the germline ends. The CDR3 loop spans 14 amino acids. The CDR3 sequence is CATSRDRTKNIQYF. The CDR3 DNA sequence: TGTGCCACCAGCAGAGACCGGACCAAAAACATTCAGTACTTC.

This chain uses TRBV29-1 with TRBJ1-3; D is unclear. There are 13 residues in the CDR3. Germline V gene lookup returns CDR1 SQVTM and CDR2 ANQGSEA. Trimming shortened V by 1 base and J by 2 bases, and 6 bases separated the two germline ends. CDR3: CSVEGEAGNTIYF. In nucleotides, the CDR3 is TGCAGCGTTGAAGGAGAAGCTGGAAACACCATATATTTT.

The genes are TRBV5-1 and TRBJ2-1; D is possibly TRBD1 or TRBD2 (5 bases each). CDR1 is SGHRS and CDR2 is YFSETQ in the germline V gene. The CDR3 runs to 15 residues. The ends were cut back, 4 bases at V and 5 bases at J, with 16 bases in the middle. The CDR3 DNA follows: TGCGCCAGCAGCCCACGGGGCCCACTCCACAATGAGCAGTTCTTC. Protein: CASSPRGPLHNEQFF. Combining the CDR3 with reference TRBV5-1 and TRBJ2-1 gives the whole variable domain KAGVTQTPRYLIKTRGQQVTLSCSPISGHRSVSWYQQTPGQGLQFLFEYFSETQRNKGNFPGRFSGRQFSNSRSEMNVSTLELGDSALYLCASSPRGPLHNEQFFGPGTRLTVL.

The genes are TRBV13 and TRBJ2-3, with a weak D call TRBD2 (7 bases). Germline CDR1 PRHDT, CDR2 FYEKMQ (reference sequence). Trimming cost V 5 bases and J 5 bases, with 17 bases left between them. This CDR3 comprises 15 residues. CDR3 sequence reads: CASSLEGGQGDTQYF. CDR3 nucleotide sequence: TGTGCCAGCAGCCTAGAGGGGGGGCAAGGAGATACGCAGTATTTT.

J is TRBJ2-3 and V is TRBV6-5; possible D gene TRBD2, 5 bases. V shed 2 bases and J shed 5 bases, with 8 bases lying between them. The CDR3 extends over 13 amino acids. Per germline, CDR1 MNHEY and CDR2 SVGAGI. In DNA, the CDR3 is TGTGCCAGCAGTTACGGCGGGTTAGATACGCAGTATTTT. Its translation: CASSYGGLDTQYF.

This chain connects TRBV30 to TRBJ1-2; D is uncertain. The V gene lost 7 bases and the J gene lost 1 base, with 16 bases spanning the gap. Germline-derived CDR1 and CDR2 are GTSNPN and SVGIG (reference sequence). The CDR3 totals 14 residues. The CDR3 sequence is CASNPPSRNYGYTF. CDR3 DNA sequence: TGTGCCTCCAACCCTCCCAGTCGTAACTATGGCTACACCTTC.

The rearrangement links TRBV7-2 to TRBJ2-4, with 8 positions matching TRBD2. Germline values: CDR1 SGHTA, CDR2 FQGNSA. The CDR3 length is 14 residues. J was trimmed by 8 bases and V by 6 bases; bases with no gene match: 9. CDR3 DNA sequence: TGTGCCAGCAGTGGAGTCGGGGGGGCGGACATTCAGTACTTC. It translates to CASSGVGGADIQYF.

This chain uses TRBV30 with TRBJ1-1, with no clear D. This CDR3 is 12 amino acids long. CDR1 is GTSNPN and CDR2 is SVGIG in the germline V gene (reference sequence). The V end lost 3 bases, the J end lost 0 bases, and 5 bases lay between the germline ends. CDR3 sequence: CAWRPVNTEAFF. The CDR3 DNA follows: TGTGCCTGGAGGCCCGTGAACACTGAAGCTTTCTTT. The full variable domain, completed using reference TRBV30 and TRBJ1-1, is SQTIHQWPATLVQPVGSPLSLECTVEGTSNPNLYWYRQAAGRGLQLLFYSVGIGQISSEVPQNLSASRPQDRQFILSSKKLLLSDSGFYLCAWRPVNTEAFFGQGTRLTVV.

Only a few counts were recorded for this clone. The chain joins TRBV29-1 to TRBJ2-7; TRBD2 agrees at 14 bases. The CDR3 loop spans 15 amino acids. CDR1 is SQVTM and CDR2 is ANQGSEA in the germline V gene. J gave up 3 bases and V 1 base, and 2 bases lay outside the gene matches. The DNA of the CDR3 is TGCAGCGTTGAAGCTGGGACTAGCGGGGGCTACGAGCAGTACTTC. This codes for CSVEAGTSGGYEQYF.

V usage is TRBV30 and J usage is TRBJ2-2; a weak D match, TRBD1 (6 bases). Germline V lookup: CDR1 GTSNPN, CDR2 SVGIG (reference sequence). This CDR3 is 13 amino acids long. Trimming took 5 bases from V and 0 from J, leaving 7 bases between them. The DNA of the CDR3 is TGTGCCTGGGACAGGTCGAACACCGGGGAGCTGTTTTTT. This codes for CAWDRSNTGELFF.

The chain combines TRBV30 with TRBJ2-5; no clear D. CDR3 size: 12 residues. Trimming removed 0 bases from V and 0 bases from J, with 2 bases in between. Germline V gene sequence: CDR1 GTSNPN, CDR2 SVGIG (reference sequence). The DNA of the CDR3 is TGTGCCTGGAGTGTAAACCAAGAGACCCAGTACTTC. This gives the protein CAWSVNQETQYF.

V and J are TRBV4-1 and TRBJ1-4; 7 bases are shared with TRBD1. This CDR3 contains 13 residues. Unmatched junction bases numbered 2, after V lost 4 bases and J lost 6 bases. CDR1 is MGHRA, CDR2 YSYEKL, per germline. CDR3 region: CASSLTGDEKLFF. DNA of the CDR3: TGCGCCAGCAGCCTTACAGGGGATGAAAAACTGTTTTTT.

This chain joins TRBV7-9 and TRBJ2-2; tentatively, D is TRBD1 (6 bases). The CDR3 runs to 16 residues. CDR1 is SEHNR and CDR2 is FQNEAQ in the germline V gene (reference sequence). Trimming pared 5 bases from V and 0 bases from J, leaving 13 bases between. The CDR3 nucleotides read TGTGCCAGCAGCAACATTCAGGGGCCGAACACCGGGGAGCTGTTTTTT. This sequence encodes CASSNIQGPNTGELFF.

The chain has TRBV6-5 and TRBJ2-2, with 9 bases aligning to TRBD2. This CDR3 has 15 amino acids. CDR1 is MNHEY, CDR2 SVGAGI, per germline. J was trimmed by 1 base and V by 6 bases; bases with no gene match: 3. The CDR3 spells CASSSSGGNTGELFF. The CDR3 DNA reads TGTGCCAGCAGCAGTAGCGGGGGGAACACCGGGGAGCTGTTTTTT.